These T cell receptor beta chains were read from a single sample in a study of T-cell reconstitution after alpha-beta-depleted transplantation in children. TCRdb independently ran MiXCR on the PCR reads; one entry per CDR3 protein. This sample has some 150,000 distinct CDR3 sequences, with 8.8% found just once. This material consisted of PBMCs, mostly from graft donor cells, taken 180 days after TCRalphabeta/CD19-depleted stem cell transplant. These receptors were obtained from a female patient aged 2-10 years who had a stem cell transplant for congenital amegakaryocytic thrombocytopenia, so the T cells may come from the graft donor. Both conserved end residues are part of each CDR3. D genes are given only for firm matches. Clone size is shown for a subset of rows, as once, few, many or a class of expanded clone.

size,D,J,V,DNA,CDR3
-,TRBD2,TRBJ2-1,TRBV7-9,TGTGCCAGCAGCTTAGGTGCGGGAGGGTTCACTGAGCAGTTCTTC,CASSLGAGGFTEQFF
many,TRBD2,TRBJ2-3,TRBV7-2,TGTGCCAGCAGCTTCCCCCGAGCGGGAGGGGATTCCGCACCTAGCACAGATACGCAGTATTTT,CASSFPRAGGDSAPSTDTQYF
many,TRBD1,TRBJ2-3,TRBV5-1,TGCGCCAGCCGGACGGACAGGAGCACAGATACGCAGTATTTT,CASRTDRSTDTQYF
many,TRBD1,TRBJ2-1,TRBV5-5,TGTGCCAGCAGCGGGACAGGGGGTGTTAATGAGCAGTTCTTC,CASSGTGGVNEQFF
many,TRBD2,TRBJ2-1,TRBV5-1,TGCGCCAGCAGCGCCGTAAGCGGGATCTACAATGAGCAGTTCTTC,CASSAVSGIYNEQFF
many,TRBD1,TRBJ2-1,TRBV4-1,TGCGCCAGCAGCCAACAAGACAGGGTCCATGAGCAGTTCTTC,CASSQQDRVHEQFF
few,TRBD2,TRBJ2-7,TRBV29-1,TGCAGCGTTGAGACTAGCGGGAGCTCCTACGAGCAGTACTTC,CSVETSGSSYEQYF
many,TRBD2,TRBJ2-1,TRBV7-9,TGTGCCAGCAGCCACGGACTAGCGGCGTACAATGAGCAGTTCTTC,CASSHGLAAYNEQFF
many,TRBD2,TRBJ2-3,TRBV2,TGTGCCAGCATCAGGGACTACACAGATACGCAGTATTTT,CASIRDYTDTQYF
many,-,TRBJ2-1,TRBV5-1,TGCGCCAGCAGCATAGAGGACCTCAATGAGCAGTTCTTC,CASSIEDLNEQFF
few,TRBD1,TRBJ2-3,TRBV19,TGTGCCAGTAGGCCCGGGACAGACACAGATACGCAGTATTTT,CASRPGTDTDTQYF
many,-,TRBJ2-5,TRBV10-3,TGTGCCATCAGTGAGACTAGCCAAGAGACCCAGTACTTC,CAISETSQETQYF
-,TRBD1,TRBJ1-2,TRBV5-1,TGCGCCAGCAGCGCCGGACAGGGCGTTAACTATGGCTACACCTTC,CASSAGQGVNYGYTF
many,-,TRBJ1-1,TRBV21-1,TGTGCCAGCAGCATAGCAGAGAACACTGAAGCTTTCTTT,CASSIAENTEAFF
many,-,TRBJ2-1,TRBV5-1,TGCGCCAGCAGCTTGGATGGGGGGACAGCCTCAGGGGAGCAGTTCTTC,CASSLDGGTASGEQFF
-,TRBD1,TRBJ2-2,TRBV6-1,TGTGCCAGCAGTGCGACAGGGGATAGGGAGCTGTTTTTT,CASSATGDRELFF
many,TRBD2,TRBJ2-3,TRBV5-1,TGCGCCAGCAGCTTGAGAACGGGAGGGCCAGATACGCAGTATTTT,CASSLRTGGPDTQYF
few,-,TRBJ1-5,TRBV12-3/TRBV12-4,TGTGCCAGCAGTTTGAATCCTAGCAATCAGCCCCAGCATTTT,CASSLNPSNQPQHF
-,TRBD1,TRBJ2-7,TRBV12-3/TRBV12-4,TGTGCCAGCAGTTTAGCGCCGCCAGACAGGGGTCACTCCTACGAGCAGTACTTC,CASSLAPPDRGHSYEQYF
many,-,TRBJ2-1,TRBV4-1,TGCGCCAGCAGCCAAGATTCTTTGGGACATAAGCGGGACAATGAGCAGTTCTTC,CASSQDSLGHKRDNEQFF
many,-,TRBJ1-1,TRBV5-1,TGCGCCAGCAGCTTGGATAGGACGGTGAACACTGAAGCTTTCTTT,CASSLDRTVNTEAFF
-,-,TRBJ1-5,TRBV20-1,TGCAGTGCTCAGAGGGTGGGGCGGCGGAGCAAGCAGCCCCAGCATTTT,CSAQRVGRRSKQPQHF
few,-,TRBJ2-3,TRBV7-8,TGTGCCAGCAGCTTAGGATTGTGGAGCGGGTCCACAGATACGCAGTATTTT,CASSLGLWSGSTDTQYF
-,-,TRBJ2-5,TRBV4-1,TGCGCCAGCAGCCTCGGGGACCGGGATCAAGAGACCCAGTACTTC,CASSLGDRDQETQYF
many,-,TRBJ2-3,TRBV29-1,TGCAGCGCTGGGGATCGGTCGGATACGCAGTATTTT,CSAGDRSDTQYF
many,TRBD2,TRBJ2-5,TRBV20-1,TGCAGTGCTAGAGAACCGGCGGGAGCGGGGAACCAAGAGACCCAGTACTTC,CSAREPAGAGNQETQYF
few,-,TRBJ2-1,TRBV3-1,TGTGCCAGCAGCCAGATGGCAGGCAGCCACAATGAGCAGTTCTTC,CASSQMAGSHNEQFF
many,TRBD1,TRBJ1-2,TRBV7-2,TGTGCCAGCAGCCCTCGACAGGGGGCGCTCAATGGCTACACCTTC,CASSPRQGALNGYTF
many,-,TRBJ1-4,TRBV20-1,TGCAGTGCTAGAACAAGGGGGGGGGCAACTAATGAAAAACTGTTTTTT,CSARTRGGATNEKLFF
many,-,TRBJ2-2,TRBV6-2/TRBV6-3,TGTGCCAGCAGTTACTCGAGTAGCGACTGGCGGGACCCCAACACCGGGGAGCTGTTTTTT,CASSYSSSDWRDPNTGELFF